The present T cell receptor beta chain was sequenced within a study of cytomegalovirus exposure and HLA in healthy donors. Study-wide context: In an earlier analysis, almost 120 million unique TCR beta sequences were found from about 180 million T cells.

A multiplex PCR was run with 60 Vbeta primers and 13 Jbeta primers. TCRdb keeps only in-frame clones here, not all; method: immunoSEQ multiplex PCR. The data show roughly 190,000 clones, around 83% seen once. Notes on this clone: Its cognate antigen is unknown.

Study-wide points: The authors later found most CMV-associated TCR beta chains appeared HLA-restricted. The majority of TCR sequences were rare, yet some public TCRs appeared in many donors.

Germline V gene data show CDR1 as SEHNR and CDR2 as FQNEAQ (reference sequence). Trimming removed 3 bases from V and 9 bases from J, with 24 bases in between. This CDR3 is built from 17 residues. The rearrangement joins TRBV7-9 to TRBJ2-1; D may be TRBD2 (5 bases). Sequencing was performed on PBMCs. This clonotype originated in a woman aged 45-65 years in good health and CMV-seropositive. This CDR3 reads CASSFPGGGRPRAEQFF. The CDR3 bases are TGTGCCAGCAGCTTCCCGGGTGGAGGACGCCCCCGTGCTGAGCAGTTCTTC.